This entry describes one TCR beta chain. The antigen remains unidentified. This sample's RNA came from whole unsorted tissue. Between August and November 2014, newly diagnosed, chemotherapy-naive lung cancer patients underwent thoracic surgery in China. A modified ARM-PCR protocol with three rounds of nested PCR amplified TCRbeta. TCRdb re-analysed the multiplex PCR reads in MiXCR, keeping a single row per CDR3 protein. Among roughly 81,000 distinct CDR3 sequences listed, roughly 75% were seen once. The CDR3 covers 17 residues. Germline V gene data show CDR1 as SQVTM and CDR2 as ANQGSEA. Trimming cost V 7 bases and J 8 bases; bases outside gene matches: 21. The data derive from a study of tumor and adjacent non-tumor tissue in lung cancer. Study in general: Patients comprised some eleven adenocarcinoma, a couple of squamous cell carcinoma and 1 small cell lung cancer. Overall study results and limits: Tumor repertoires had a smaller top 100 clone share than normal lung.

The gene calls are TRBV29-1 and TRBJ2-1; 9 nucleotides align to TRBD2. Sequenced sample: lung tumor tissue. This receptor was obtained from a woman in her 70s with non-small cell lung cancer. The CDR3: CSAPTGISGRTGHEQFF. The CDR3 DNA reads TGCAGCGCGCCAACCGGGATTAGCGGGAGAACGGGCCATGAGCAGTTCTTC.